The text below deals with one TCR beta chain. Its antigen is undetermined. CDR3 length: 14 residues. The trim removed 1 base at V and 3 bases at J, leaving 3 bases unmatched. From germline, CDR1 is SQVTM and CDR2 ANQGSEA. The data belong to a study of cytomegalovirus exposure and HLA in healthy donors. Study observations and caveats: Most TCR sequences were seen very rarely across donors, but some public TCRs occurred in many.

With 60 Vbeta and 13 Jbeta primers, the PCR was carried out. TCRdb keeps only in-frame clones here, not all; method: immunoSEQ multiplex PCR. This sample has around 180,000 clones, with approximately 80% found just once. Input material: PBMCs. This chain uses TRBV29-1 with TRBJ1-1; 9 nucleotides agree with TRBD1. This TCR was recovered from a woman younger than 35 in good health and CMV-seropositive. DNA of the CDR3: TGCAGCGTTGAAGCCCGGGACAGGGACACTGAAGCTTTCTTT. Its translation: CSVEARDRDTEAFF.